This T cell receptor beta chain was captured in a study of blood T cell repertoires in COVID-19. Study at large: The study drew acute and convalescent COVID-19 samples from the United States, Italy and Spain. From T cells, B-cell-depleted T cells, or PBMCs came the material, which was cDNA or gDNA.

This clone was counted a few times. From germline, CDR1 is ENHRY and CDR2 SYGVKD. V gave up 6 bases and J gave up 3 bases; unmatched junction bases: 9. This CDR3 is 15 amino acids long. As originally analysed: Cell counts per sample came from amplifying reference gene primers. TCRdb's table, derived via immunoSEQ multiplex PCR, lists solely in-frame clones and lacks some. V, J and clone size were drawn from that table, and D and trimming were deduced from the DNA. The table records roughly 99,000 clones, over 75% of them present only once. The sample taken for sequencing was peripheral blood. The sequence derives from a woman of 80 years or more with acute or convalescent COVID-19. The chain uses TRBV10-3 and TRBJ1-1; TRBD1 aligns across 8 bases. CDR3 sequence: CAIRVTGGSDTEAFF. Here the CDR3 DNA reads TGTGCCATCAGGGTTACAGGGGGGAGCGACACTGAAGCTTTCTTT.